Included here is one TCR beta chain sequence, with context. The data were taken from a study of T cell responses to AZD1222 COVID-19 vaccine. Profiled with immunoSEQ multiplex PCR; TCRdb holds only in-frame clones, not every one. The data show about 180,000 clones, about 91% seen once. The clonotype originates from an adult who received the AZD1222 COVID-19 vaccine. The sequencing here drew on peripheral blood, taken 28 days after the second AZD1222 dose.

CDR3: CASSFSGGEDGELFF. The CDR3, as DNA: TGTGCCAGCAGCTTTAGCGGGGGGGAGGACGGGGAGCTGTTTTTT. The chain links TRBV11-2 to TRBJ2-2, with 11 positions matching TRBD2. Germline V gives CDR1 SGHAT, CDR2 FQNNGV. V gave up 3 bases and J gave up 7 bases; unmatched junction bases: 4. The CDR3 is made up of 15 amino acids.